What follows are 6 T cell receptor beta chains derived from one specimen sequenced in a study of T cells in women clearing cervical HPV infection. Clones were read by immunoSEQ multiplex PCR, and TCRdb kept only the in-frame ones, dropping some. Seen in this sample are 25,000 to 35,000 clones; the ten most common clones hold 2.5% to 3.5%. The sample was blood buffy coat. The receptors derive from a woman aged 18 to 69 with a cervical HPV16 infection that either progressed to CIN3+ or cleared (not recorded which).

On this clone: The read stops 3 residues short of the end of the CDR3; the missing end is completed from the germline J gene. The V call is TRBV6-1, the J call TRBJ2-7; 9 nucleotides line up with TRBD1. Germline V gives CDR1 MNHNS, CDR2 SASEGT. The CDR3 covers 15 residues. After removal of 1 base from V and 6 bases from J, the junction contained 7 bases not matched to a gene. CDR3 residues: CASSEEGTGSSEQYF. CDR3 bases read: TGTGCCAGCAGTGAAGAAGGGACAGGGAGCTCCGAG.

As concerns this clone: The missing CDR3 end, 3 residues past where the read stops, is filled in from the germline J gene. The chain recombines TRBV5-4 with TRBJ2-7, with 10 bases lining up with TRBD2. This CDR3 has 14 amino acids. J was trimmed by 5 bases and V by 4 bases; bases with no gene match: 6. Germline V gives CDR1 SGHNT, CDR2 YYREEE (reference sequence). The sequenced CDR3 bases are TGTGCCAGCAGCCCGCTAGCGGGAGTTGACGAG. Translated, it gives CASSPLAGVDE. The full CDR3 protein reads CASSPLAGVDEQYF.

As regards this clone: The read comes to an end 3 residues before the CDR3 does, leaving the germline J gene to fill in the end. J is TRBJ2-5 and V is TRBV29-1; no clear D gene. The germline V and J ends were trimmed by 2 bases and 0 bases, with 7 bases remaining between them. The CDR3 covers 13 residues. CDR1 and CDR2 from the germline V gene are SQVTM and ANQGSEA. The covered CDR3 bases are TGCAGCGTTGAACCCCTAGACCAAGAGACC. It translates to CSVEPLDQET. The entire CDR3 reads CSVEPLDQETQYF.

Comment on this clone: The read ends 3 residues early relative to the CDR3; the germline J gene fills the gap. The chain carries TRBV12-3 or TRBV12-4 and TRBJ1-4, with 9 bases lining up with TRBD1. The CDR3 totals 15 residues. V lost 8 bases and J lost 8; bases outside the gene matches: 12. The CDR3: CASSTSGQGGEKLFF. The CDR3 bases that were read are TGTGCCAGCTCAACCTCGGGACAGGGAGGAGAAAAA.

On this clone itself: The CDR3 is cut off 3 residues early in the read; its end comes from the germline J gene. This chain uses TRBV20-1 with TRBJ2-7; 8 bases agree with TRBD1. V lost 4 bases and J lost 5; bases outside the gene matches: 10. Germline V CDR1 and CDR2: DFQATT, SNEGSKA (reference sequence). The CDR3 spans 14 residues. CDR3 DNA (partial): TGCAGTGCTAAATGGACAGGGCGACTTGACGAG. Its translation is CSAKWTGRLDE. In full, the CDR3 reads CSAKWTGRLDEQYF.

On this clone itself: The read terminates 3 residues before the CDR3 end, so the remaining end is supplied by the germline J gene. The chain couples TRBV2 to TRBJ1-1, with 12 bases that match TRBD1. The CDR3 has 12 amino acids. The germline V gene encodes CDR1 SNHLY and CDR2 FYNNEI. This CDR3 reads CANGGQGALAFF. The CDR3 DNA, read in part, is TGTGCCAACGGGGGACAGGGGGCTTTG.